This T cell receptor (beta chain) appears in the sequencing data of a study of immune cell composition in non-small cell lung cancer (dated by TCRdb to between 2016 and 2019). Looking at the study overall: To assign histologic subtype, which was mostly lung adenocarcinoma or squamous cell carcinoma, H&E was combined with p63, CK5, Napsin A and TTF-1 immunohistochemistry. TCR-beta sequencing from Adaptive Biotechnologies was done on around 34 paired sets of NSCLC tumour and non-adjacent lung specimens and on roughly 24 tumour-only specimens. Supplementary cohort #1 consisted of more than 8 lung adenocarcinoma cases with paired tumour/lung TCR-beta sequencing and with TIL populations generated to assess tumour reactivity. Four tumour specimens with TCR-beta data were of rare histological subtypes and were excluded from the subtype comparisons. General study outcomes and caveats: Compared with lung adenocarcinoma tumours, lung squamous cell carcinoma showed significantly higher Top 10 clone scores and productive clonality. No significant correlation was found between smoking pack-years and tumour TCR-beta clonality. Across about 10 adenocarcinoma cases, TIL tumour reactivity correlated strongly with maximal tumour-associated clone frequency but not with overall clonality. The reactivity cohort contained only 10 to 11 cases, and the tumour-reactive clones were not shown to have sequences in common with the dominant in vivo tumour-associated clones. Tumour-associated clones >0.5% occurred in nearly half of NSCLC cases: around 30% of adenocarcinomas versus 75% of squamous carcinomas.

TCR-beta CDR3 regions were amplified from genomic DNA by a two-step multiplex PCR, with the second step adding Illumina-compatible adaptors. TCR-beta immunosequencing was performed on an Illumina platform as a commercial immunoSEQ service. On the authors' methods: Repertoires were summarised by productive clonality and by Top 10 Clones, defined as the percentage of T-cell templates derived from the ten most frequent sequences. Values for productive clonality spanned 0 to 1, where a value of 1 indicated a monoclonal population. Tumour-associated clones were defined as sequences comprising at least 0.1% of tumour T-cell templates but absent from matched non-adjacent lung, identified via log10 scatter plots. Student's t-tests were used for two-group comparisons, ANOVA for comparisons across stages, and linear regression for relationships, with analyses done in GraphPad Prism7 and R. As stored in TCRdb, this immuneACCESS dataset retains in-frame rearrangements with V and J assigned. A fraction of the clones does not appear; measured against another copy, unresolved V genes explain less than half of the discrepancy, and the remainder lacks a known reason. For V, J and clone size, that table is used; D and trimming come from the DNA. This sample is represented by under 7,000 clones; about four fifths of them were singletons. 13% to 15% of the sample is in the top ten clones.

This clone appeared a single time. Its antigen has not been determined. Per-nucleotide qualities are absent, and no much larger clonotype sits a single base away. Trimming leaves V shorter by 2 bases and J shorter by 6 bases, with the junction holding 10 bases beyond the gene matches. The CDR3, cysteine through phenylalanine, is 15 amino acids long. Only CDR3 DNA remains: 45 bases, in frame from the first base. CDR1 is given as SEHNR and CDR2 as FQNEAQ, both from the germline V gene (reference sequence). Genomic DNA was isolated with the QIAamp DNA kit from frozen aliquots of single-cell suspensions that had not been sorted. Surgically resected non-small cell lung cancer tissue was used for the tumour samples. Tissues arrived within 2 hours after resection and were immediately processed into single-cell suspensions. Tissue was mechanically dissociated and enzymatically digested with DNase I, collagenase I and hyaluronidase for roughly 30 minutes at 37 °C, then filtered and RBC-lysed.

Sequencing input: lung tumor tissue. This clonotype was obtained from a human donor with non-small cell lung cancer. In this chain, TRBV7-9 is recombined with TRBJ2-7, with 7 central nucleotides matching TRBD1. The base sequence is TGTGCCAGCAGCTTAACGACAGGGTTTAATAGCGAGCAGTACTTC. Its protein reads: CASSLTTGFNSEQYF.